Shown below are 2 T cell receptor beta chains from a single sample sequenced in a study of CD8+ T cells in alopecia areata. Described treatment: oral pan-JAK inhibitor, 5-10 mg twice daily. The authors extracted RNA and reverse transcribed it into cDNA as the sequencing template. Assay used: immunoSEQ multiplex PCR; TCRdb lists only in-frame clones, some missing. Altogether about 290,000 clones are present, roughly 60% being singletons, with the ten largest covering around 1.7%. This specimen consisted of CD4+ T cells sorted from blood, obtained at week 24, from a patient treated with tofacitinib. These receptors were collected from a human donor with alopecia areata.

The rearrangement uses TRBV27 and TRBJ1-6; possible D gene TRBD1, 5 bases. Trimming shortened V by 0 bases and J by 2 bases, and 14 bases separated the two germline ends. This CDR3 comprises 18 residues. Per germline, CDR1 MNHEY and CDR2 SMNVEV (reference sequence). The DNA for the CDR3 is TGTGCCAGCAGTTTATCCCTCCCCAGGGAAACCTATAATTCACCCCTCCACTTT. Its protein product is CASSLSLPRETYNSPLHF.

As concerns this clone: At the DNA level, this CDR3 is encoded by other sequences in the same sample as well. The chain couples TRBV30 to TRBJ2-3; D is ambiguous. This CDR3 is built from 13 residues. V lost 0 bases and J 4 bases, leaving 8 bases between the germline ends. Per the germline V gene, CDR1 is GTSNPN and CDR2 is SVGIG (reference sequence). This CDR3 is CAWSVTPADTQYF. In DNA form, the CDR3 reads TGTGCCTGGAGTGTCACTCCCGCAGATACGCAGTATTTT.